A single sample is the source of the 17 T cell receptor beta chains below, sequenced in a study of shared clonotypes between healthy human individuals. Using immunoSEQ multiplex PCR, the repertoire was profiled, and TCRdb retains in-frame clones only, with some absent. This sample yields approximately 460,000 clones, of which roughly three quarters are seen a single time; around 13% belongs to the top ten. Sequenced: PBMCs. Receptor source: a middle-aged woman in good health. Some clones in this sample may be carry-over from other donors' samples.

This chain connects TRBV7-9 to TRBJ2-7, with TRBD1 identical over 7 bases. The CDR3 has 15 residues. With 3 bases clipped from V and 4 bases from J, the junction kept 9 bases outside the gene matches. Germline lookup yields CDR1 SEHNR and CDR2 FQNEAQ (reference sequence). DNA for the CDR3: TGTGCCAGCAGCTTTGGTGGTGACAGGGAATACGAGCAGTACTTC. Translation: CASSFGGDREYEQYF.

About this clone: Just one base apart from a much larger clone, this may be a read error. Different DNA sequences within this sample yield the same CDR3. The chain couples TRBV11-3 to TRBJ2-3; 7 bases line up with TRBD2. Germline loops: CDR1 SGHNT, CDR2 YENEEA. The CDR3 runs to 14 residues. The CDR3 loop reads CASSQGGSTDTQYF. The CDR3 nucleotides are TGTGCCAGCAGCCAGGGCGGGAGCACAGATACGCAATATTTT.

This rearrangement joins TRBV23-1 to TRBJ2-1; TRBD1 agrees at 7 bases. TRBV23-1 is flagged as an ORF with uncertain function. V lost 4 bases, J lost 7 bases, and 10 bases stayed unmatched. The CDR3 loop spans 15 amino acids. The CDR3: CASSLSRQGGNEQFF. Here the CDR3 DNA reads TGCGCCAGCAGTCTGTCGCGACAGGGTGGGAATGAGCAGTTCTTC.

The gene calls are TRBV5-1 and TRBJ2-7; tentative D call: TRBD1 (6 bases). V was trimmed by 0 bases and J by 5 bases, leaving 15 bases between them. The germline gives CDR1 SGHRS, CDR2 YFSETQ. The CDR3 length is 15 residues. CDR3 loop: CASSLGGRGRNEQYF. CDR3 nucleotides: TGCGCCAGCAGCTTGGGTGGCAGGGGTAGGAACGAGCAGTACTTC.

In its sample, this clone was seen once. The V call is TRBV4-3, the J call TRBJ2-3; unclear D gene. The CDR3 runs 12 residues. The V end was cut by 3 bases, the J end by 6 bases, with 7 bases between. The V gene's germline CDR1 is LGHNA and CDR2 YSLEER. The DNA of the CDR3 is TGCGCCAGCAGCCACCTGGGGGATACGCAGTATTTT. It yields the protein CASSHLGDTQYF.

The chain employs TRBV5-4 and TRBJ1-2, with 7 bases aligning to TRBD1. The trim removed 4 bases at V and 8 bases at J, leaving 8 bases unmatched. The length of the CDR3 is 13 residues. Germline V lookup: CDR1 SGHNT, CDR2 YYREEE (reference sequence). CDR3 DNA sequence: TGTGCCAGCAGCCCTGAGGGGGCTACGGGCTACACCTTC. Translated, it gives CASSPEGATGYTF.

This clone has a handful of counts. This chain links TRBV21-1 with TRBJ2-7. TRBV21-1 is noted as a pseudogene. The CDR3 is made up of 19 amino acids. CDR3 sequence reads: CASSKGSPFPPSHLAEQYF. CDR3 DNA: TGTGCCAGCAGCAAAGGGTCTCCGTTTCCACCTTCCCATCTGGCGGAGCAGTACTTC.

About this clone: It may be a read error: a sequence one base away is much more abundant. The gene calls are TRBV11-2 and TRBJ2-7, with D possibly being TRBD1 or TRBD2 (5 bases each). Per the germline V gene, CDR1 is SGHAT and CDR2 is FQNNGV. This CDR3 spans 14 amino acids. Trimming removed 4 bases from V and 0 bases from J, with 10 bases in between. The chain's CDR3 is CASSWDRGSYEQYF. The CDR3, as DNA: TGTGCCAGCAGCTGGGACCGAGGCTCCTACGAGCAGTACTTC.

The chain uses TRBV5-1 and TRBJ1-5; weak D call: TRBD1 (5 bases). The CDR3 spans 15 residues. V was pared by 4 bases and J by 3 bases, with 14 bases between. Germline CDR1 is SGHRS and CDR2 is YFSETQ. This CDR3 reads CASSPQGVANQPQHF. The CDR3 DNA reads as TGCGCCAGCAGCCCGCAAGGGGTGGCCAATCAGCCCCAGCATTTT.

This clone has just one count. The chain joins TRBV7-2 to TRBJ2-1; 9 nucleotides match TRBD2. J was trimmed by 8 bases and V by 5 bases; bases with no gene match: 10. Germline V CDR1 and CDR2: SGHTA, FQGNSA. The CDR3 is 15 residues long. The DNA for the CDR3 is TGTGCCAGCAGCCCCGACCTAGCGGGGACTTATGAGCAGTTCTTC. Residues: CASSPDLAGTYEQFF.

The chain couples TRBV6-5 to TRBJ2-3, with TRBD2 matching 9 bases. Germline CDR1 MNHEY, CDR2 SVGAGI. This CDR3 spans 15 amino acids. The J segment lost 1 base and the V segment lost 10 bases, leaving 9 bases of the junction unmatched. The CDR3 here is CAISRGLARTDTQYF. CDR3 sequence (DNA): TGTGCCATCAGCAGGGGACTAGCCCGCACAGATACGCAGTATTTT.

This sequence joins TRBV29-1 and TRBJ2-7, with D possibly matching TRBD2 (5 bases). This CDR3 has 13 residues. Germline V gives CDR1 SQVTM, CDR2 ANQGSEA. V shed 5 bases and J shed 1 base, with 12 bases lying between them. The CDR3 DNA is TGCAGCGTTATGGCCCGGGAATCCTACGAGCAGTACTTC. Translating it yields CSVMARESYEQYF.

The rearrangement links TRBV2 to TRBJ1-4; D is perhaps TRBD1 (6 bases). Germline V gene sequence: CDR1 SNHLY, CDR2 FYNNEI. The CDR3 loop spans 12 amino acids. The V end lost 7 bases, the J end lost 7 bases, and 10 bases lay between the germline ends. The CDR3: CASTEGGEKLFF. The CDR3 nucleotides are TGTGCCAGCACCGAGGGGGGTGAAAAACTGTTTTTT. The variable domain in full, completed from reference TRBV2 and TRBJ1-4, reads EPEVTQTPSHQVTQMGQEVILRCVPISNHLYFYWYRQILGQKVEFLVSFYNNEISEKSEIFDDQFSVERPDGSNFTLKIRSTKLEDSAMYFCASTEGGEKLFFGSGTQLSVL.

This clone has a single count. The chain uses TRBV11-3 and TRBJ2-1; D uncertain. Germline lookup yields CDR1 SGHNT and CDR2 YENEEA. V shed 4 bases and J shed 9 bases, with 13 bases lying between them. There are 13 residues in the CDR3. The chain's CDR3 is CASSSRSSGEQFF. The CDR3 DNA is TGTGCCAGCAGCTCCCGTTCTTCGGGTGAGCAGTTCTTC.

The rearrangement uses TRBV30 and TRBJ1-5; perhaps TRBD1 as D (6 bases). CDR1 is GTSNPN, CDR2 SVGIG, per germline (reference sequence). Trimming stripped 4 bases from V and 9 bases from J, with 19 bases between. This CDR3 comprises 14 residues. DNA for the CDR3: TGTGCCTGGAATACAGGGACCCGGTTTCGGCCCCAGCATTTT. As protein: CAWNTGTRFRPQHF.

V and J are TRBV7-6 and TRBJ1-5; D gene unclear. The CDR3 runs 13 residues. V was trimmed by 1 base and J by 9 bases, leaving 10 bases between them. CDR1 is SGHVS and CDR2 is FNYEAQ in the germline V gene. The CDR3 here is CASSLDREAPQHF. The CDR3 coding sequence is TGTGCCAGCAGCTTAGACCGGGAGGCGCCCCAGCATTTT.

On this clone: A junction boundary mismatches the germline segment, possibly from a read error. The V and J genes are TRBV7-7 and TRBJ2-5; D is perhaps TRBD1 (6 bases). The CDR3 consists of 15 residues. The germline CDR1 and CDR2 sequences are SSHAT and FNYEAQ (reference sequence). In DNA, the CDR3 is TGTGCTAGCAGCTTACATTTGGGGGCCGATGAGACCCAGTACTTC. Amino acids: CASSLHLGADETQYF. The full variable domain, rest sourced from reference TRBV7-7 and TRBJ2-5, is GAGVSQSPRYKVTKRGQDVTLRCDPISSHATLYWYQQALGQGPEFLTYFNYEAQPDKSGLPSDRFSAERPEGSISTLTIQRTEQRDSAMYRCASSLHLGADETQYFGPGTRLLVL.